The following is a T cell receptor beta chain sequence with its context. What this receptor recognizes is not known. The record has no base qualities; no much larger clone is one base away. The data derive from a study of shared T cell receptors in the human thymus (dated by TCRdb to the early 2020s). At the level of the whole study: The study investigated the way shared, self-reactive T-cell receptor alpha chains are produced in the human thymus.

Libraries were constructed by the immunoSEQ multiplex PCR assay. TCRdb provides this immuneACCESS table in a form limited to in-frame rearrangements. Some clones are lacking; in checked studies, under half of them reflect an unresolved V gene, and why the rest are absent is not known. This sample gives about 380,000 clones in total; roughly 94% of them show up just once. 0.015% to 0.02% of the sample is taken by the ten largest. The germline V gene encodes CDR1 SGHDN and CDR2 FVKESK. V gives up 0 bases and J gives up 6 bases, and the segment between their germline ends measures 24 bases. The CDR3 sequence holds 18 residues, the cysteine and phenylalanine included. Of all the DNA, just the CDR3 is kept, 54 bases in frame from base 1.

This sequence was found in a human donor. The rearranged segments are TRBV14 and TRBJ2-7; the D gene cannot be named for sure. The sequenced sample consisted of thymocytes. The sequenced DNA is TGTGCCAGCAGCCAAGATCTTTCCTGCGGTATATTTGTGTGCGAGCAGTACTTC. Translated, it gives CASSQDLSCGIFVCEQYF.